This TCR beta chain was recovered during a study of graft-versus-host responses after intestinal transplantation. TCRdb's table, derived via immunoSEQ multiplex PCR, lists solely in-frame clones and lacks some. The data show approximately 37,000 clones, roughly 91% seen once. The trim removed 5 bases at V and 7 bases at J, leaving 9 bases unmatched. CDR1 is SGHDT and CDR2 is YYEEEE in the germline V gene. The CDR3 consists of 14 residues. This clone was seen just once. This clonotype originated in a human patient who received an intestinal transplant, so some T cells may come from the graft donor. The specimen comprised PBMCs, sampled roughly 270 days after transplant. The genes are TRBV5-6 and TRBJ1-2; 9 bases are a match to TRBD1. The DNA of the CDR3 is TGTGCCAGCAGTCCGGGACAGGGCGGATTTGGCTACACCTTC. Protein sequence: CASSPGQGGFGYTF.